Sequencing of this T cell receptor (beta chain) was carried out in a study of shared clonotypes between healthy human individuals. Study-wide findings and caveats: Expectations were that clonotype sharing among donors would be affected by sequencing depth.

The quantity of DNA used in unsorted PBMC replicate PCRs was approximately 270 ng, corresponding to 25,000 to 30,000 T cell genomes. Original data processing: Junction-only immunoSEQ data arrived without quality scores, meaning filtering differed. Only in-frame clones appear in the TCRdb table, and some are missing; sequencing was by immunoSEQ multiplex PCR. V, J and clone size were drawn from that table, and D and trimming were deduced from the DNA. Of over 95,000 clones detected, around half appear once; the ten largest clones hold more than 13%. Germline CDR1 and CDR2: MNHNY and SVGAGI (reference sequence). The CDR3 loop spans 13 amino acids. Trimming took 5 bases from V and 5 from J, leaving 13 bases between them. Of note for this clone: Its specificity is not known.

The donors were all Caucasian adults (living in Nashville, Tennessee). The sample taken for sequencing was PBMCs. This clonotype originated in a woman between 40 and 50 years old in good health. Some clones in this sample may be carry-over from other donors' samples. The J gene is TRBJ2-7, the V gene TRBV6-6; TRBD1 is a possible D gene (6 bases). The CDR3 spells CASSTGGRNEQYF. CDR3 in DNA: TGTGCCAGCAGTACTGGGGGCCGGAACGAGCAGTACTTC.